Below are 29 T cell receptor beta chains sequenced from a single sample in a study of beta chain features in type 1 diabetes. Expressed TCRB transcripts were sequenced because the isolated RNA had all been reverse transcribed beforehand. Using immunoSEQ multiplex PCR, the repertoire was profiled, and TCRdb retains in-frame clones only, with some absent. Of about 110,000 clones listed, 30% to 50% are singletons. The sample consisted of stem cell memory CD4+ T cells from blood. The receptors were sampled from a woman aged 18-29 years in good health.

The chain carries TRBV4-3 and TRBJ2-3; D might be TRBD2 (7 bases). Germline lookup yields CDR1 LGHNA and CDR2 YSLEER. V was trimmed by 0 bases and J by 6 bases, leaving 19 bases between them. The CDR3 length is 17 residues. CDR3 bases: TGCGCCAGCAGCCAAGATATATCGTCGGGGGGCTGGGATACGCAGTATTTT. Its protein product is CASSQDISSGGWDTQYF.

The V gene is TRBV19, the J gene TRBJ2-2; 9 nucleotides line up with TRBD2. The CDR3 runs 14 residues. The junction had 5 bases not matched to a gene; V was cut back by 7 bases and J by 5 bases. Germline assignment: CDR1 LNHDA and CDR2 SQIVND (reference sequence). The CDR3 region is CASIAGVRTGELFF. CDR3 coding DNA: TGTGCCAGTATAGCGGGAGTGAGGACCGGGGAGCTGTTTTTT.

V is TRBV28 and J is TRBJ2-1; a weak D match, TRBD1 (6 bases). CDR3 length equals 11 residues. V was clipped by 4 bases and J by 15 bases, with 13 bases between them. The V gene's germline CDR1 is MDHEN and CDR2 SYDVKM. CDR3 sequence: CASSSAQGMFF. CDR3 nucleotide sequence: TGTGCCAGCAGTTCGGCCCAGGGGATGTTCTTC.

J is TRBJ2-1 and V is TRBV2; D is unclear. This CDR3 is 15 amino acids long. V was trimmed by 4 bases and J by 0 bases, leaving 10 bases between them. The germline gives CDR1 SNHLY, CDR2 FYNNEI. In DNA form, the CDR3 reads TGTGCCAGCAGTGTAGACTTATTCTCCTACAATGAGCAGTTCTTC. Protein sequence: CASSVDLFSYNEQFF.

The sample holds a few counts of this clone. The chain combines TRBV19 with TRBJ2-1, with 11 bases fitting TRBD1. There are 15 residues in the CDR3. The junction had 4 bases not matched to a gene; V was cut back by 6 bases and J by 3 bases. Germline CDR1 reads LNHDA; CDR2 reads SQIVND (reference sequence). The CDR3, as DNA: TGTGCCAGTAGCAGCGGGACAGGGGGCTACAATGAGCAGTTCTTC. Its translation: CASSSGTGGYNEQFF.

In nucleotides, the CDR3 is TGTGCCAGCAGCGTAGACAGGGATGAGCAGTTCTTC. Encoded protein: CASSVDRDEQFF. The chain combines TRBV9 with TRBJ2-1; D possibly corresponds to TRBD1 (6 bases). V dropped 0 bases and J dropped 8 bases, with 6 bases sitting between them. CDR1 is SGDLS and CDR2 is YYNGEE in the germline V gene. This CDR3 is 12 amino acids long.

The V gene is TRBV30, the J gene TRBJ1-5; perhaps TRBD1 as D (5 bases). V shed 2 bases and J shed 2 bases, with 19 bases lying between them. The CDR3 consists of 17 residues. Germline V lookup: CDR1 GTSNPN, CDR2 SVGIG (reference sequence). This chain's CDR3 is CAWSWGRGTRRNQPQHF. DNA of the CDR3: TGTGCCTGGAGTTGGGGCCGGGGGACGAGACGCAATCAGCCCCAGCATTTT.

This clone was picked up a small number of times. The rearrangement links TRBV18 to TRBJ2-2; D unresolved. V dropped 9 bases and J dropped 7 bases, with 12 bases sitting between them. The germline CDR1 and CDR2 sequences are KGHSH and LQKENI. The CDR3 sequence is 12 residues long. The CDR3 loop is CASGPRIGELFF. The CDR3 DNA is TGTGCCAGTGGCCCGAGGATCGGGGAGCTGTTTTTT.

This clone was counted only a few times. The chain joins TRBV29-1 to TRBJ1-2; D possibly corresponds to TRBD1 (6 bases). The CDR3 is 12 residues long. The V end lost 6 bases, the J end lost 12 bases, and 20 bases lay between the germline ends. The germline V gene has CDR1 SQVTM and CDR2 ANQGSEA. The CDR3 reads CSVDSSLIGHTF. CDR3 in DNA: TGCAGCGTGGACAGTTCTCTTATTGGTCACACCTTC.

This clone was found a few times. V and J are TRBV7-9 and TRBJ2-3; 11 bases match TRBD2. In germline, CDR1 is SEHNR, CDR2 FQNEAQ (reference sequence). V was pared by 5 bases and J by 0 bases, with 1 base of the junction left unmatched. The CDR3 totals 15 residues. Written as DNA, the CDR3 is TGTGCCAGCAGCCGACTAGCGGGGAGCACAGATACGCAGTATTTT. It codes for CASSRLAGSTDTQYF.

The V call is TRBV28, the J call TRBJ1-2; TRBD1 matches at 7 bases. Germline V lookup: CDR1 MDHEN, CDR2 SYDVKM. The CDR3 covers 15 residues. Trimming took 5 bases from V and 4 from J; bases not matched to a gene: 10. The CDR3 here is CASSRPTGNSYGYTF. DNA for the CDR3: TGTGCCAGCAGTCGCCCGACAGGGAATTCCTATGGCTACACCTTC.

This sequence joins TRBV5-4 and TRBJ1-2, with a tentative D call TRBD1 (6 bases). Trimming removed 4 bases at V and 8 bases at J, with 18 bases between. The V gene's germline CDR1 is SGHNT and CDR2 YYREEE (reference sequence). This CDR3 spans 14 amino acids. The CDR3, as DNA: TGTGCCAGCAGCCCCTCCGGGACATCGAACGGCTACACCTTC. This translates into CASSPSGTSNGYTF.

The chain couples TRBV2 to TRBJ2-3; D not resolved. Deletions cut 3 bases from V and 0 bases from J, with 7 bases between. The CDR3 has 14 residues. Germline V gives CDR1 SNHLY, CDR2 FYNNEI. CDR3 residues: CASSDRSSTDTQYF. The DNA of the CDR3 is TGTGCCAGCAGTGACCGTTCTAGCACAGATACGCAGTATTTT. The complete variable domain, with remaining parts taken from reference TRBV2 and TRBJ2-3, reads EPEVTQTPSHQVTQMGQEVILRCVPISNHLYFYWYRQILGQKVEFLVSFYNNEISEKSEIFDDQFSVERPDGSNFTLKIRSTKLEDSAMYFCASSDRSSTDTQYFGPGTRLTVL.

This chain connects TRBV6-5 to TRBJ2-7; 7 nucleotides match TRBD2. This CDR3 is 15 amino acids long. Unmatched junction bases numbered 11, after V lost 2 bases and J lost 7 bases. Germline loops: CDR1 MNHEY, CDR2 SVGAGI. CDR3 sequence (DNA): TGTGCCAGCAGTTACCTAGAGTACGGGAGGCGTGAGCAGTACTTC. This translates into CASSYLEYGRREQYF.

This clone was counted a few times. The chain joins TRBV25-1 to TRBJ2-2, with 10 bases aligning to TRBD1. The CDR3 consists of 17 residues. The V and J ends lost 3 bases and 10 bases, in that order; junction bases with no gene match: 14. CDR1 is MGHDK, CDR2 SYGVNS, per germline. CDR3 DNA sequence: TGTGCCAGCAGTGACCTAAAGTCGACAGGGGGCCTTAAGGAGCTGTTTTTT. This translates into CASSDLKSTGGLKELFF.

The chain couples TRBV5-1 to TRBJ2-3; D not certain. The CDR3 runs 13 residues. Germline lookup yields CDR1 SGHRS and CDR2 YFSETQ. The V end was cut by 0 bases, the J end by 2 bases, with 4 bases between. The CDR3 here is CASSLANTDTQYF. In nucleotides, the CDR3 is TGCGCCAGCAGCTTGGCCAACACAGATACGCAGTATTTT.

The gene calls are TRBV9 and TRBJ2-5, with 10 bases identical to TRBD1. Per the germline V gene, CDR1 is SGDLS and CDR2 is YYNGEE. This CDR3 is built from 15 residues. The V gene end was trimmed by 4 bases and the J gene end by 4 bases; junction bases not matched to a gene: 7. The CDR3 loop reads CASSTRQGARETQYF. In DNA form, the CDR3 reads TGTGCCAGCAGCACCCGACAGGGGGCACGAGAGACCCAGTACTTC.

This clone was seen a few times. V is TRBV5-4 and J is TRBJ2-7; TRBD1 aligns across 7 bases. CDR1 SGHNT and CDR2 YYREEE come from the germline V gene (reference sequence). The CDR3 consists of 13 residues. Losses at the gene ends were 4 bases for V and 3 bases for J; bases not matched to a gene: 4. The CDR3 sequence: CASSRDRFYEQYF. The DNA for the CDR3 is TGTGCCAGCAGCCGGGACAGATTCTACGAGCAGTACTTC.

There are a few counts of this clone. This chain connects TRBV6-1 to TRBJ2-7; 9 positions agree with TRBD1. The CDR3 is made up of 15 amino acids. V shed 8 bases, J shed 0 bases, and the junction held 8 bases outside the gene matches. The germline gives CDR1 MNHNS, CDR2 SASEGT. CDR3 amino acids: CASGRDRVTSYEQYF. CDR3 DNA: TGTGCCAGCGGCCGGGACAGGGTGACCTCCTACGAGCAGTACTTC.

The chain links TRBV28 to TRBJ2-5; D remains unclear. The CDR3 is 14 residues long. V lost 2 bases to trimming and J lost 0 bases, with 7 bases between them. Germline CDR1 is MDHEN and CDR2 is SYDVKM. CDR3 protein: CASSLGPYQETQYF. The CDR3 nucleotides are TGTGCCAGCAGTTTAGGCCCGTACCAAGAGACCCAGTACTTC.

In this sample, this clone turned up a few times. The chain carries TRBV18 and TRBJ2-7, with D tentatively TRBD2 (5 bases). V lost 2 bases, J lost 1 base, and 9 bases lay in between. Germline V gene sequence: CDR1 KGHSH, CDR2 LQKENI. This CDR3 has 14 amino acids. CDR3 sequence reads: CASSPSSGSYEQYF. CDR3 in DNA: TGTGCCAGCTCACCAAGCTCGGGATCCTACGAGCAGTACTTC. Filled out from reference TRBV18 and TRBJ2-7, the complete variable domain reads NAGVMQNPRHLVRRRGQEARLRCSPMKGHSHVYWYRQLPEEGLKFMVYLQKENIIDESGMPKERFSAEFPKEGPSILRIQQVVRGDSAAYFCASSPSSGSYEQYFGPGTRLTVT.

This clone was counted a few times. V and J are TRBV28 and TRBJ2-7; D remains ambiguous. Germline values: CDR1 MDHEN, CDR2 SYDVKM. This CDR3 spans 13 amino acids. The ends were cut back, 2 bases at V and 5 bases at J, with 10 bases in the middle. The chain's CDR3 is CASSLVRVDEQYF. As DNA, the CDR3 is TGTGCCAGCAGTTTAGTCCGGGTTGACGAGCAGTACTTC. Complete variable domain (other parts from reference TRBV28 and TRBJ2-7): DVKVTQSSRYLVKRTGEKVFLECVQDMDHENMFWYRQDPGLGLRLIYFSYDVKMKEKGDIPEGYSVSREKKERFSLILESASTNQTSMYLCASSLVRVDEQYFGPGTRLTVT.

The gene calls are TRBV7-3 and TRBJ2-2; the D is unclear. This CDR3 comprises 13 residues. The germline CDR1 and CDR2 sequences are SGHTA and FQGTGA. V lost 4 bases and J lost 1, with 4 bases in between. The CDR3 sequence is CASSSMNTGELFF. DNA of the CDR3: TGTGCCAGCAGCTCCATGAACACCGGGGAGCTGTTTTTT.

This clone turned up a few times. The gene calls are TRBV29-1 and TRBJ1-3; D is unresolved. Trimming stripped 5 bases from V and 0 bases from J, with 11 bases between. The CDR3 sequence is 14 residues long. The V gene's germline CDR1 is SQVTM and CDR2 ANQGSEA. The CDR3 DNA reads as TGCAGCGTTTCGCCGTGGGCCTCTGGAAACACCATATATTTT. Translating gives CSVSPWASGNTIYF.

This clone was detected a few times. This chain connects TRBV7-6 to TRBJ2-2, with TRBD1 identical over 7 bases. Unmatched junction bases numbered 14, after V lost 6 bases and J lost 4 bases. This CDR3 has 17 residues. Germline V gene sequence: CDR1 SGHVS, CDR2 FNYEAQ. The CDR3 nucleotides read TGTGCCAGCAGGCCCAAAATCCTGGACAGGAGCACCGGGGAGCTGTTTTTT. Translating gives CASRPKILDRSTGELFF.

This chain connects TRBV4-2 to TRBJ2-3, with D tentatively TRBD2 (6 bases). Between the trimmed V and J ends, which lost 6 bases and 3 bases, there was a span of 7 bases. The germline gives CDR1 LGHNA, CDR2 YNFKEQ. The CDR3 covers 12 residues. The CDR3 reads CASSRGTDTQYF. The DNA for the CDR3 is TGTGCCAGCAGTCGGGGGACAGATACGCAGTATTTT.

The chain has TRBV5-1 and TRBJ1-2, with TRBD1 matching over 7 bases. Germline CDR1 is SGHRS and CDR2 is YFSETQ. The CDR3 extends over 17 amino acids. V lost 1 base and J lost 5; bases outside the gene matches: 14. The CDR3 nucleotides read TGCGCCAGCAGCTTGACCGACTTCGGACAGGCGAGGTATGGCTACACCTTC. Its protein product is CASSLTDFGQARYGYTF.

This chain links TRBV5-8 with TRBJ2-3, with D perhaps matching TRBD1 (5 bases). V was trimmed by 5 bases and J by 1 base, leaving 11 bases between them. Germline values: CDR1 SGHTS, CDR2 YDEGEE. This CDR3 has 14 residues. As DNA, the CDR3 is TGTGCCAGCAGTAAAAGCAGGGGCACAGATACGCAGTATTTT. This encodes CASSKSRGTDTQYF.

This clone was seen a single time. The J gene is TRBJ2-7, the V gene TRBV27; D remains ambiguous. CDR3 length: 14 residues. Trimming took 0 bases from V and 2 from J, leaving 8 bases between them. CDR1 is MNHEY, CDR2 SMNVEV, per germline (reference sequence). The DNA of the CDR3 is TGTGCCAGCAGTTTATCGAGGCCAGCCTACGAGCAGTACTTC. Its translation is CASSLSRPAYEQYF.